This T cell receptor beta chain emerged from a study of vaccination and CD4 T cells after COVID-19. One entry per CDR3 protein, called by TCRdb with MiXCR from the PCR reads. The table includes some 14,000 distinct CDR3 sequences, 69% detected once. This sample comprised CD4+ T cells from blood, obtained after SARS-CoV-2 vaccination. The receptor was isolated from a human donor who had recovered from COVID-19.

The CDR3 DNA reads TGCGCCAGCAGTAAGACTAGCGGAACCTACGAGCAGTACTTC. It codes for CASSKTSGTYEQYF. This rearrangement joins TRBV10-2 to TRBJ2-7; the match to TRBD2 covers 9 bases. Germline V lookup: CDR1 WSHSY, CDR2 SAAADI. This CDR3 has 14 residues. V gave up 5 bases and J gave up 2 bases; unmatched junction bases: 4.